A selection of T cell receptor beta chains follows, all from one sample in a study of control samples from healthy donors and cancer patients. Assay used: immunoSEQ multiplex PCR; TCRdb lists only in-frame clones, some missing. The sample contains 390,000 or so clones, roughly 90% of which appear only once. The sample taken for sequencing was PBMCs. These receptors all stem from a man in his forties with head and neck cancer. CDR3s include the opening cysteine and the closing phenylalanine or tryptophan. A D gene is named only where the DNA matches it firmly. A clone size is listed for some rows: how often the clone was seen (once, few, many), or a class if it is expanded.

v_call	cdr3_length	d_call	clone_size	j_call	cdr3_aa	cdr3_nt
TRBV30	15	.	.	TRBJ2-2	CASKKRGQPTGELFF	TGTGCCTCCAAAAAAAGAGGACAGCCCACCGGGGAGCTGTTTTTT
TRBV27	17	.	.	TRBJ2-5	CASSLTGGEVWVETQYF	TGTGCCAGCAGTTTGACTGGCGGGGAGGTCTGGGTGGAGACCCAGTACTTC
TRBV5-6	17	.	.	TRBJ1-6	CASSWAGGTTDGSPLHF	TGTGCCAGCAGCTGGGCCGGAGGGACGACTGACGGGTCACCCCTCCACTTT
TRBV9	15	.	.	TRBJ2-2	CASSALGMNTGELFF	TGTGCCAGCAGCGCTTTGGGGATGAACACCGGGGAGCTGTTTTTT
TRBV10-3	17	.	.	TRBJ2-7	CAISESSLTIRRGEQYF	TGTGCCATCAGTGAGTCGAGTCTTACGATTCGCAGGGGAGAGCAGTACTTC
TRBV27	15	.	.	TRBJ2-1	CASSPLGGAYNEQFF	TGTGCCAGCAGTCCCCTCGGCGGCGCCTACAATGAGCAGTTCTTC
TRBV25-1	13	TRBD1	.	TRBJ2-7	CASTGQGFHEQYF	TGTGCCAGCACGGGACAGGGGTTCCACGAGCAGTACTTC
TRBV3-1/TRBV3-2	15	.	.	TRBJ2-1	CASSPVEGGYNEQFF	TGTGCCAGCAGCCCCGTAGAGGGCGGATACAATGAGCAGTTCTTC
TRBV4-1	14	.	once	TRBJ1-1	CASKTTAENTEAFF	TGCGCCAGCAAGACCACGGCTGAGAACACTGAAGCTTTCTTT
TRBV9	14	.	.	TRBJ1-5	CASSVHKANQPQHF	TGTGCCAGCAGCGTACATAAGGCCAATCAGCCCCAGCATTTT
TRBV10-3	15	.	.	TRBJ1-2	CAISAREGPAGGYTF	TGTGCCATCAGCGCCAGGGAGGGGCCCGCGGGGGGCTACACCTTC
TRBV6-5	13	.	.	TRBJ1-1	CASRGDGTTEAFF	TGTGCCAGCAGAGGGGACGGTACGACTGAAGCTTTCTTT
TRBV27	14	.	.	TRBJ2-4	CASSFGGALTIQYF	TGTGCCAGCAGTTTTGGGGGAGCTCTAACCATTCAGTACTTC
TRBV10-3	16	TRBD2	.	TRBJ2-7	CAIRPGTSGSVHEQYF	TGTGCCATCAGACCCGGGACTAGCGGATCCGTACACGAGCAGTACTTC
TRBV7-2	15	TRBD1	.	TRBJ1-4	CASSPEPGGYEKLFF	TGTGCCAGCAGCCCAGAGCCAGGGGGGTATGAAAAACTGTTTTTT
TRBV24-1	16	TRBD2	.	TRBJ2-1	CATSDSSGSSYNEQFF	TGTGCCACCAGTGACTCTAGCGGGAGCTCCTACAATGAGCAGTTCTTC
TRBV6-5	15	TRBD1	.	TRBJ1-4	CASSSGTAASEKLFF	TGTGCCAGCAGTTCCGGGACAGCAGCTAGTGAAAAACTGTTTTTT
TRBV1	16	.	.	TRBJ1-4	CTSSQDTGTPNEKLFF	TGCACCAGCAGCCAGGATACCGGGACCCCAAATGAAAAACTGTTTTTT
TRBV10-3	13	.	once	TRBJ1-2	CAISADRQYGYTF	TGTGCCATCAGTGCGGACAGACAGTATGGCTACACCTTC
TRBV30	14	.	.	TRBJ1-1	CAWSVGVGNTEAFF	TGTGCCTGGAGTGTGGGCGTAGGGAACACTGAAGCTTTCTTT
TRBV29-1	15	.	.	TRBJ2-3	CSAGQGSTSTDTQYF	TGCAGCGCCGGACAAGGGTCGACTAGCACAGATACGCAGTATTTT
TRBV19	18	TRBD2	.	TRBJ2-3	CASSPGTSGLTYTDTQYF	TGTGCCAGTAGCCCCGGGACTAGCGGGCTCACATACACAGATACGCAGTATTTT
TRBV9	16	TRBD2	.	TRBJ2-3	CASSVPAGGGTDTQYF	TGTGCCAGCAGCGTACCGGCGGGGGGAGGCACAGATACGCAGTATTTT
TRBV9	15	TRBD2	.	TRBJ2-1	CASSVASGGVYEQFF	TGTGCCAGCAGCGTAGCCAGCGGGGGGGTTTATGAGCAGTTCTTC
TRBV7-2	15	.	.	TRBJ2-3	CASSPAGVSTDTQYF	TGTGCCAGCAGCCCCGCTGGGGTTAGCACAGATACGCAGTATTTT
TRBV28	18	.	.	TRBJ2-7	CASSPWGQGPRGSYEQYF	TGTGCCAGCAGCCCCTGGGGGCAGGGGCCCCGCGGTTCCTACGAGCAGTACTTC
TRBV5-1	15	.	.	TRBJ1-2	CASSARDGANYGYTF	TGCGCCAGCAGCGCACGGGACGGAGCTAACTATGGCTACACCTTC
TRBV30	11	TRBD2	.	TRBJ2-7	CAWSLGGEQYF	TGTGCCTGGAGTCTGGGGGGGGAGCAGTACTTC
TRBV19	17	.	.	TRBJ2-2	CASSIDWWAGRTGELFF	TGTGCCAGTAGTATAGATTGGTGGGCAGGGCGCACCGGGGAGCTGTTTTTT
TRBV7-3	13	.	.	TRBJ1-1	CASSLWGNTEAFF	TGTGCCAGCAGCTTATGGGGGAACACTGAAGCTTTCTTT
TRBV18	16	TRBD2	.	TRBJ2-3	CASSKAGLGGTDTQYF	TGTGCCAGCTCCAAAGCGGGGTTGGGCGGCACAGATACGCAGTATTTT
TRBV7-9	13	.	.	TRBJ1-1	CASSRDGNTEAFF	TGTGCCAGCAGCCGAGACGGGAACACTGAAGCTTTCTTT
TRBV3-1/TRBV3-2	19	TRBD2	.	TRBJ2-1	CASTQKRGAAFSSYNEQFF	TGTGCCAGCACCCAAAAGCGGGGGGCGGCTTTTAGCTCCTACAATGAGCAGTTCTTC
TRBV6-5	13	.	few	TRBJ1-1	CASSPGRGTEAFF	TGTGCCAGCAGCCCCGGCAGGGGCACTGAAGCTTTCTTT
TRBV19	12	.	.	TRBJ1-1	CASSMLQGKAFF	TGTGCCAGTAGTATGCTCCAGGGGAAAGCTTTCTTT
TRBV19	18	TRBD1	.	TRBJ2-7	CASSAGTGGVGWTYEQYF	TGTGCCAGTAGTGCGGGGACAGGGGGCGTCGGTTGGACCTACGAGCAGTACTTC
TRBV28	17	TRBD2	.	TRBJ2-3	CASFQTGTSSSTDTQYF	TGTGCCAGCTTTCAAACCGGGACTAGCAGTAGCACAGATACGCAGTATTTT
TRBV18	14	.	.	TRBJ2-3	CASSPRREPDTQYF	TGTGCCAGCTCACCACGGAGGGAGCCAGATACGCAGTATTTT
TRBV2	13	.	.	TRBJ2-7	CASSSAVPYEQYF	TGTGCCAGCAGTTCGGCAGTCCCCTACGAGCAGTACTTC
TRBV6-5	14	.	.	TRBJ2-5	CASTRRPGGETQYF	TGTGCCAGCACCCGACGACCTGGGGGTGAGACCCAGTACTTC
TRBV28	16	TRBD2	.	TRBJ2-5	CASSSSGGRVLETQYF	TGTGCCAGCAGTTCTAGCGGGGGGCGTGTGTTAGAGACCCAGTACTTC
TRBV7-3	14	TRBD2	.	TRBJ2-1	CASSPGTITHEQFF	TGTGCCAGCAGCCCCGGGACTATCACCCATGAGCAGTTCTTC
TRBV30	13	.	.	TRBJ1-4	CAWSAGPNEKLFF	TGTGCCTGGAGTGCAGGACCTAATGAAAAACTGTTTTTT
TRBV6-6	16	TRBD1	.	TRBJ2-1	CASSRIPGQGHHPQFF	TGTGCCAGCAGTCGGATTCCGGGACAGGGGCACCATCCTCAGTTCTTC
TRBV5-1	13	TRBD1	.	TRBJ2-7	CASSSSTGYEQYF	TGCGCCAGCAGCTCGTCGACAGGGTACGAGCAGTACTTC
TRBV11-2	12	.	.	TRBJ2-5	CASRRDGETQYF	TGTGCCAGCCGCCGGGACGGAGAGACCCAGTACTTC
TRBV30	14	TRBD1	once	TRBJ1-5	CAWNRGDSNQPQHF	TGTGCCTGGAACAGGGGGGATAGCAATCAGCCCCAGCATTTT
TRBV11-2	11	.	.	TRBJ2-7	CASSVFDEQYF	TGTGCCAGCAGCGTTTTCGACGAGCAGTACTTC
TRBV28	15	.	once	TRBJ2-5	CASSSPPQLQETQYF	TGTGCCAGCAGTTCCCCTCCCCAACTCCAAGAGACCCAGTACTTC
TRBV23-1	16	TRBD1	.	TRBJ2-1	CASILPGQGPYNEQFF	TGCGCCAGCATACTACCGGGACAGGGACCCTACAATGAGCAGTTCTTC
TRBV7-8	15	.	.	TRBJ2-3	CASSLVGGVADTQYF	TGTGCCAGCAGCTTAGTCGGCGGGGTGGCAGATACGCAGTATTTT
TRBV7-3	16	TRBD1	.	TRBJ2-2	CASSLRTGPVTGELFF	TGTGCCAGCAGCCTAAGGACAGGGCCGGTCACCGGGGAGCTGTTTTTT
TRBV28	16	.	.	TRBJ2-5	CASSAPRNPYQETQYF	TGTGCCAGCAGCGCTCCTCGTAACCCCTACCAAGAGACCCAGTACTTC
TRBV19	18	.	.	TRBJ1-2	CASSALTQNSGGDYGYTF	TGTGCCAGTAGTGCCTTAACGCAGAACTCGGGGGGCGACTATGGCTACACCTTC
TRBV27	14	.	.	TRBJ1-5	CASSPGRGRQPQHF	TGTGCCAGCAGCCCGGGCCGAGGGCGTCAGCCCCAGCATTTT